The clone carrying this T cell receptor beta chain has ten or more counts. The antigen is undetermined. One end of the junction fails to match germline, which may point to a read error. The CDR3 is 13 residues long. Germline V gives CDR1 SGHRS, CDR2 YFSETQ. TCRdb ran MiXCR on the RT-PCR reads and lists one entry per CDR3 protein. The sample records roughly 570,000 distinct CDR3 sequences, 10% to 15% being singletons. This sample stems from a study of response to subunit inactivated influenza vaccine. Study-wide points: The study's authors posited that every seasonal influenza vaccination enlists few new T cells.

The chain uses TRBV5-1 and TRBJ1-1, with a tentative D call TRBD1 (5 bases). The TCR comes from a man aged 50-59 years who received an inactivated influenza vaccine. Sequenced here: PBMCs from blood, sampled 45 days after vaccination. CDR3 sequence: CASSLGGVTEAFF. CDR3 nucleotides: TGTGCCAGCAGCTTAGGAGGGGTCACTGAAGCTTTCTTT.